Listed below are T cell receptor beta chains from one sample, sequenced in a study of blood T cell repertoires in COVID-19. Generated by immunoSEQ multiplex PCR, the TCRdb table keeps only in-frame clones and is missing some. The repertoire has nearly 95,000 clones, roughly 84% of them found once; the top ten carry about 5%. The material sequenced was peripheral blood. The receptors stem from a woman older than 75 with acute or convalescent COVID-19. The CDR3 runs from the conserved cysteine through the conserved F or W. Fields, in order: V gene, J gene, CDR3 protein.

v_call: TRBV5-6
j_call: TRBJ1-3
cdr3_aa: CASSLGRAGNTIYF

v_call: TRBV3-1/TRBV3-2
j_call: TRBJ2-7
cdr3_aa: CASSPDLDSYEQYF

v_call: TRBV10-3
j_call: TRBJ2-3
cdr3_aa: CAISEPGLAGTDTQYF

v_call: TRBV11-1
j_call: TRBJ2-1
cdr3_aa: CASSLRASSYNEQFF

v_call: TRBV16
j_call: TRBJ2-3
cdr3_aa: CASSQFQGADTQYF

v_call: TRBV7-2
j_call: TRBJ2-3
cdr3_aa: CASSLALMGTDTQYF

v_call: TRBV7-2
j_call: TRBJ1-1
cdr3_aa: CASSFQNTEAFF

v_call: TRBV2
j_call: TRBJ1-4
cdr3_aa: CASSAQVVFF

v_call: TRBV6-6
j_call: TRBJ1-2
cdr3_aa: CASSYLTPVYGYTF

v_call: TRBV19
j_call: TRBJ1-5
cdr3_aa: CASSIQEGNNQPQHF

v_call: TRBV12-3/TRBV12-4
j_call: TRBJ1-3
cdr3_aa: CASSRGGDIYF

v_call: TRBV30
j_call: TRBJ2-7
cdr3_aa: CAWRDRGTYEQYF

v_call: TRBV6-1
j_call: TRBJ2-6
cdr3_aa: CASSGSGFSGANVLTF

v_call: TRBV11-2
j_call: TRBJ2-2
cdr3_aa: CASSLLRTSGTGELFF

v_call: TRBV25-1
j_call: TRBJ2-3
cdr3_aa: CASSEYETDTQYF

v_call: TRBV18
j_call: TRBJ1-1
cdr3_aa: CASSLKQGGDTEAFF

v_call: TRBV27
j_call: TRBJ1-6
cdr3_aa: CASSLSAGLGYNSPLHF